The rows below give T cell receptor beta chains drawn from one sample of a study of blood T cell repertoires in COVID-19. Assay used: immunoSEQ multiplex PCR; TCRdb lists only in-frame clones, some missing. The sample yields some 300,000 clones, just over 85% seen once. Sequencing input: PBMCs or T cells enriched from blood (not recorded which). The source of these receptors is a man under 40 who had recovered from COVID-19. CDR3s include the opening cysteine and the closing phenylalanine or tryptophan. The D gene is left open where the match is weak. Clone size is not always given. Where it is, it says once, few, many or a class for expanded clones.

J: TRBJ1-6
size: few
V: TRBV6-5
D: NA
length: 15
DNA: TGTGCCAGCAGCTCCCCGGGTCATTCGAATTCACCCCTCCACTTT
CDR3: CASSSPGHSNSPLHF

J: TRBJ1-4
size: NA
V: TRBV19
D: TRBD1
length: 16
DNA: TGTGCCAGTAGTATAGACGAAACAGGGGGTAATGAAAAACTGTTTTTT
CDR3: CASSIDETGGNEKLFF

J: TRBJ1-1
size: NA
V: TRBV18
D: NA
length: 15
DNA: TGTGCCAGCTCCCCGGGGGGGATAGAGGGGACTGAAGCTTTCTTT
CDR3: CASSPGGIEGTEAFF

J: TRBJ2-3
size: NA
V: TRBV11-3
D: TRBD2
length: 16
DNA: TGTGCCAGCAGCCCTCTAGCGGGAGGAAGAGCAGATACGCAGTATTTT
CDR3: CASSPLAGGRADTQYF

J: TRBJ2-7
size: once
V: TRBV5-1
D: TRBD1
length: 14
DNA: TGCGCCAGCAGCTTCACAGGGGAGACCTACGAGCAGTACTTC
CDR3: CASSFTGETYEQYF

J: TRBJ1-1
size: NA
V: TRBV7-9
D: NA
length: 13
DNA: TGTGCCAGCAGTTCCACAGGCCGCAAAGAAGCTTTCTTT
CDR3: CASSSTGRKEAFF

J: TRBJ2-1
size: NA
V: TRBV7-6
D: TRBD1
length: 11
DNA: TGTGCCAGCTCCCAGGGACAGGGTATGGTCTTC
CDR3: CASSQGQGMVF

J: TRBJ2-6
size: NA
V: TRBV7-2
D: TRBD1
length: 16
DNA: TGTGCCAGCAGCTCCTGGACAGGGGCTGGGGCCAACGTCCTGACTTTC
CDR3: CASSSWTGAGANVLTF

J: TRBJ2-2
size: NA
V: TRBV4-1
D: TRBD2
length: 15
DNA: TGCGCCAGCAGCCACGGGGGGGTACACACCGGGGAGCTGTTTTTT
CDR3: CASSHGGVHTGELFF

J: TRBJ2-7
size: NA
V: TRBV28
D: TRBD2
length: 14
DNA: TGTGCCAGCAGGCTTCCGGGACTAGAGGGAGAGCAGTACTTC
CDR3: CASRLPGLEGEQYF

J: TRBJ1-5
size: NA
V: TRBV19
D: NA
length: 14
DNA: TGTGCCAGCAGCCTCCGGGGTAGCAATCAGCCCCAGCATTTT
CDR3: CASSLRGSNQPQHF

J: TRBJ1-4
size: NA
V: TRBV18
D: NA
length: 14
DNA: TGTGCCAGCTCACCGGGACACACTAATGAAAAACTGTTTTTT
CDR3: CASSPGHTNEKLFF

J: TRBJ1-1
size: NA
V: TRBV29-1
D: NA
length: 12
DNA: TGCAGCGTCGGTTGGGGGGGGACTGAAGCTTTCTTT
CDR3: CSVGWGGTEAFF

J: TRBJ2-7
size: NA
V: TRBV6-5
D: TRBD1
length: 15
DNA: TGTGCCAGCAGTTACTCAACGGGACAGCACTACGAGCAGTACTTC
CDR3: CASSYSTGQHYEQYF

J: TRBJ2-7
size: NA
V: TRBV10-2
D: TRBD1
length: 12
DNA: TGCGCCAGCAGGGAGACAGGGCACGAGCAGTACTTC
CDR3: CASRETGHEQYF

J: TRBJ1-4
size: NA
V: TRBV25-1
D: TRBD1
length: 14
DNA: TGTGCCAGCATGGTTGCAGGGGGAATTGAAAAACTGTTTTTT
CDR3: CASMVAGGIEKLFF

J: TRBJ2-5
size: NA
V: TRBV11-2
D: NA
length: 14
DNA: TGTGCCAGCAGCTTAAGTAGCCAAAAAGAGACCCAGTACTTC
CDR3: CASSLSSQKETQYF

J: TRBJ1-2
size: few
V: TRBV3-1/TRBV3-2
D: NA
length: 14
DNA: TGTGCCAGCAGCCAAGTTGTACGTAGCGATGGCTACACCTTC
CDR3: CASSQVVRSDGYTF

J: TRBJ1-5
size: few
V: TRBV11-3
D: TRBD1
length: 14
DNA: TGTGCCAGCCTCGAGGGGGCCCCAAATCAGCCCCAGCATTTT
CDR3: CASLEGAPNQPQHF

J: TRBJ2-7
size: NA
V: TRBV28
D: NA
length: 12
DNA: TGTGCCAGCAGTTTCGGCTCCTACGAGCAGTACTTC
CDR3: CASSFGSYEQYF

J: TRBJ2-3
size: NA
V: TRBV6-6
D: TRBD2
length: 16
DNA: TGTGCCAGCAGTTCTCTCCAGCGGGAGTGGCCAGATACGCAGTATTTT
CDR3: CASSSLQREWPDTQYF

J: TRBJ2-3
size: NA
V: TRBV5-1
D: TRBD2
length: 19
DNA: TGCGCCAGCAGCTTACTCGCGAAATCGGGGAGGGGAGGCACAGATACGCAGTATTTT
CDR3: CASSLLAKSGRGGTDTQYF

J: TRBJ1-2
size: NA
V: TRBV6-2/TRBV6-3
D: NA
length: 14
DNA: TGTGCCAGCAGTCAACAGGGCGTCGGCTATGGCTACACCTTC
CDR3: CASSQQGVGYGYTF

J: TRBJ1-5
size: NA
V: TRBV6-5
D: NA
length: 14
DNA: TGTGCCAGCGGGGCTGACCCTAGCAATCAGCCCCAGCATTTT
CDR3: CASGADPSNQPQHF

J: TRBJ2-7
size: NA
V: TRBV19
D: TRBD1
length: 14
DNA: TGTGCCAGTACCCCGGGTACAGGGGGCTACGAGCAGTACTTC
CDR3: CASTPGTGGYEQYF

J: TRBJ2-1
size: NA
V: TRBV3-1/TRBV3-2
D: NA
length: 11
DNA: TGTGCCAGCACCAACTACAATGAGCAGTTCTTC
CDR3: CASTNYNEQFF

J: TRBJ1-5
size: NA
V: TRBV19
D: NA
length: 13
DNA: TGTGCCAGTAGGGGGGGAATCAATCAGCCCCAGCATTTT
CDR3: CASRGGINQPQHF

J: TRBJ2-7
size: NA
V: TRBV5-1
D: NA
length: 12
DNA: TGCGCCAGCAGCGCGGGATCAGAACTTAAGTACTTC
CDR3: CASSAGSELKYF

J: TRBJ1-5
size: NA
V: TRBV10-3
D: NA
length: 14
DNA: TGTGCCATCAGGTCGGAGGGGACTCATCAGCCCCAGCATTTT
CDR3: CAIRSEGTHQPQHF